This T cell receptor (beta chain) was sequenced during a study of blood T cell repertoires in COVID-19. Study as a whole: Acute and convalescent COVID-19 specimens originated in the United States, Italy and Spain. T cells, B-cell-depleted T cells, or PBMCs supplied cDNA or gDNA.

Original processing notes: Amplification of reference gene primers was used by the study to estimate nucleated cell counts. Some clones are missing from TCRdb's copy, which holds only in-frame ones; the method was immunoSEQ multiplex PCR. For V, J and clone size, that table is used; D and trimming come from the DNA. The sample has approximately 74,000 clones, roughly 88% seen once. Germline V gives CDR1 MGHRA, CDR2 YSYEKL. V gave up 0 bases and J gave up 4 bases; unmatched junction bases: 7. The CDR3 length is 17 residues. The sample taken for sequencing was peripheral blood. This receptor was taken from a man older than 75 with active or convalescent COVID-19. The chain recombines TRBV4-1 with TRBJ2-2; 8 bases match TRBD1. The CDR3 spells CASSQEVAGGTTGELFF. CDR3 sequence (DNA): TGCGCCAGCAGCCAAGAAGTGGCAGGGGGCACCACCGGGGAGCTGTTTTTT.